These T cell receptor beta chains were read from a single sample in a study of cytomegalovirus exposure and HLA in healthy donors. Here immunoSEQ multiplex PCR was the method, and the copy in TCRdb shows in-frame clones only, minus some. This table holds about 120,000 clones, over 70% found once. The sequencing sample was made of PBMCs. These receptors came from a woman between 50 and 59 years old in good health and CMV-seronegative. CDR3s include the opening cysteine and the closing phenylalanine or tryptophan. The order of the fields is CDR3 protein, CDR3 DNA, J gene, CDR3 length, V gene, D gene, clone size. The D gene is left open where the match is weak. Clone size is shown for a subset of rows, as once, few, many or a class of expanded clone.

CASSQGVGRGYTSGANVLTF TGCGCCAGCAGTCAGGGGGTCGGGAGGGGTTACACTTCTGGGGCCAACGTCCTGACTTTC TRBJ2-6 20 TRBV23-1 TRBD2 .
CASSLSGTVSGANVLTF TGTGCCAGCAGCTTAAGCGGGACTGTCTCTGGGGCCAACGTCCTGACTTTC TRBJ2-6 17 TRBV7-8 TRBD2 once
CASSKRTGQNTEAFF TGTGCCAGCAGCAAGCGGACAGGGCAGAACACTGAAGCTTTCTTT TRBJ1-1 15 TRBV7-2 TRBD1 .
CASSHRTELNTEAFF TGTGCCAGCAGTCATCGGACAGAATTGAACACTGAAGCTTTCTTT TRBJ1-1 15 TRBV6-6 . .
CAGGQNYGYTF TGTGCCGGAGGACAGAACTATGGCTACACCTTC TRBJ1-2 11 TRBV28 . .
CASSLSSHGGYGYTF TGTGCCAGCAGCTTATCGTCTCATGGGGGGTATGGCTACACCTTC TRBJ1-2 15 TRBV7-9 . .
CASSQTSGRMGEQFF TGTGCCAGCAGCCAGACTAGCGGGAGAATGGGTGAGCAGTTCTTC TRBJ2-1 15 TRBV2 TRBD2 .
CASRRGWGDSADTQYF TGTGCCAGTCGTCGTGGGTGGGGGGACTCGGCAGATACGCAGTATTTT TRBJ2-3 16 TRBV19 . .
CASSDQGINTEAFF TGTGCCAGCAGTGACCAGGGTATTAATACTGAAGCTTTCTTT TRBJ1-1 14 TRBV6-1 . .
CASSTGRATNEKLFF TGCGCCAGCAGCACAGGGAGGGCAACTAATGAAAAACTGTTTTTT TRBJ1-4 15 TRBV4-3 . .
CASSAFPNRENQPQHF TGTGCCAGCAGCGCGTTCCCCAACAGGGAGAATCAGCCCCAGCATTTT TRBJ1-5 16 TRBV11-2 . .
CASSLVREGKQFF TGTGCCAGCAGCTTAGTACGGGAGGGGAAGCAGTTCTTC TRBJ2-1 13 TRBV7-2 TRBD2 .
CASSLSPLTSGGEQYF TGTGCCAGCAGCTTAAGTCCCTTGACTAGCGGGGGCGAGCAGTACTTC TRBJ2-7 16 TRBV7-3 TRBD2 .
CAISPRGSGYEQYF TGTGCCATCTCCCCCCGGGGGAGCGGCTACGAGCAGTACTTC TRBJ2-7 14 TRBV10-3 . .
CASSYTSFTDTQYF TGTGCCAGCAGCTACACCTCATTCACAGATACGCAGTATTTT TRBJ2-3 14 TRBV7-2 . .
CASSETPGTGPYEQYF TGTGCCAGCAGTGAAACACCCGGGACAGGGCCCTACGAGCAGTACTTC TRBJ2-7 16 TRBV6-4 TRBD1 .
CASSQDATGSAGNTIYF TGTGCCAGCAGCCAAGATGCCACAGGGAGCGCTGGAAACACCATATATTTT TRBJ1-3 17 TRBV14 . few
CASRPGGSFYNEQFF TGTGCCAGCCGGCCTGGCGGGAGTTTCTACAATGAGCAGTTCTTC TRBJ2-1 15 TRBV7-6 TRBD2 .
CASSFSGGNTEAFF TGCGCCAGCAGCTTCAGCGGGGGGAACACTGAAGCTTTCTTT TRBJ1-1 14 TRBV5-1 . .
CASSARDSTNEKLFF TGTGCCAGCAGCGCGAGGGACTCAACTAATGAAAAACTGTTTTTT TRBJ1-4 15 TRBV7-6 . .
CASSSTGGAGNQPQHF TGTGCCAGCAGTTCAACAGGGGGCGCGGGCAATCAGCCCCAGCATTTT TRBJ1-5 16 TRBV28 TRBD1 few
CSSSRGGRGLIYEQYF TGTTCCAGCAGTCGCGGCGGGCGGGGGCTCATTTACGAGCAGTACTTC TRBJ2-7 16 TRBV7-9 . .
CASSRTGNTEAFF TGTGCCAGCAGCCGGACAGGGAACACTGAAGCTTTCTTT TRBJ1-1 13 TRBV7-9 TRBD1 few
CASSTGTANYGYTF TGTGCCAGCAGCACAGGGACGGCTAACTATGGCTACACCTTC TRBJ1-2 14 TRBV5-4 . .
CASSQGTGARWTEAFF TGCGCCAGCAGCCAAGGAACAGGGGCCCGGTGGACTGAAGCTTTCTTT TRBJ1-1 16 TRBV4-3 TRBD1 .
CASSIQGRSDSEQFF TGTGCCAGCAGCATACAGGGGAGGTCCGACAGTGAGCAGTTCTTC TRBJ2-1 15 TRBV7-3 . .
CASSPMGVTGHEQYF TGTGCCAGTAGCCCAATGGGGGTGACAGGCCACGAGCAGTACTTC TRBJ2-7 15 TRBV19 . .
CASSPRTSLYEQYF TGTGCCAGCAGCCCTCGGACTAGTCTCTACGAGCAGTACTTC TRBJ2-7 14 TRBV7-9 TRBD2 .
CASSESTGVSYEQYF TGTGCCAGCAGCGAGTCGACAGGGGTATCCTACGAGCAGTACTTC TRBJ2-7 15 TRBV11-1 TRBD1 .
CASSPGLAGGVAKNIQYF TGCGCCAGCAGCCCAGGACTAGCGGGGGGGGTCGCCAAAAACATTCAGTACTTC TRBJ2-4 18 TRBV4-1 TRBD2 .
CASSQDRQREFPDTQYF TGTGCCAGCAGCCAAGATCGTCAGCGGGAGTTTCCAGATACGCAGTATTTT TRBJ2-3 17 TRBV4-2 TRBD2 .
CSVDGGAQETQYF TGCAGCGTTGACGGGGGGGCTCAAGAGACCCAGTACTTC TRBJ2-5 13 TRBV29-1 TRBD2 .
CASSLVGGTNEKLFF TGTGCCAGCAGCTTAGTGGGGGGAACTAATGAAAAACTGTTTTTT TRBJ1-4 15 TRBV7-9 . .
CASRTGTTTSGNTIYF TGCGCCAGCAGAACCGGGACAACGACCTCTGGAAACACCATATATTTT TRBJ1-3 16 TRBV5-1 . .
CASRVYEAFF TGTGCCAGCAGGGTTTATGAAGCTTTCTTT TRBJ1-1 10 TRBV19 . .
CAISDGQIQETQYF TGTGCCATCAGCGACGGACAAATCCAAGAGACCCAGTACTTC TRBJ2-5 14 TRBV10-3 . .
CASSRTSASYEQYF TGTGCCAGCAGTCGAACTAGCGCTTCCTACGAGCAGTACTTC TRBJ2-7 14 TRBV9 TRBD2 .
CASSGGRGSGEQYF TGTGCCAGCAGCGGAGGACGGGGGTCAGGCGAGCAGTACTTC TRBJ2-7 14 TRBV9 . .
CASSPRHLAGEETQYF TGTGCCAGCAGCCCCCGCCATCTAGCGGGTGAAGAGACCCAGTACTTC TRBJ2-5 16 TRBV7-2 TRBD2 .
CASSQDYSNQPQHF TGCGCCAGCAGCCAAGACTACAGCAATCAGCCCCAGCATTTT TRBJ1-5 14 TRBV4-1 . .
CASSRSGLAGYEQYF TGTGCCAGCAGTCGAAGCGGACTAGCGGGTTACGAGCAGTACTTC TRBJ2-7 15 TRBV6-5 TRBD2 .
CASSFQGQGSTEAFF TGTGCCAGCAGCTTCCAGGGACAGGGAAGCACTGAAGCTTTCTTT TRBJ1-1 15 TRBV5-4 TRBD1 .
CASSYLGTDTQYF TGTGCCAGCAGTTACCTAGGCACAGATACGCAGTATTTT TRBJ2-3 13 TRBV6-6 . .
CASSSSTYTQYF TGTGCCAGCAGCTCTAGTACGTACACGCAGTATTTT TRBJ2-3 12 TRBV7-2 . .
CASRWRTGELFF TGTGCCAGTAGATGGAGGACCGGGGAGCTGTTTTTT TRBJ2-2 12 TRBV19 . .
CASSSRLAGVYEQYF TGTGCCAGCAGCTCAAGACTAGCGGGAGTGTACGAGCAGTACTTC TRBJ2-7 15 TRBV13 TRBD2 .
CASSSSDYEQFF TGTGCCAGCAGCTCTAGCGACTATGAGCAGTTCTTC TRBJ2-1 12 TRBV5-4 . few
CASRTGAGDTQYF TGTGCCAGCAGAACAGGGGCCGGAGATACGCAGTATTTT TRBJ2-3 13 TRBV19 TRBD1 .
CASSLIAVLNYGYTF TGTGCCAGCAGTTTGATAGCAGTCCTTAACTATGGCTACACCTTC TRBJ1-2 15 TRBV28 . .